The clone carrying this T cell receptor beta chain has just a few counts. CDR3 length: 13 residues. The V gene's germline CDR1 is SGHVS and CDR2 FQNEAQ. Trimming cost V 1 base and J 11 bases; bases outside gene matches: 5. The record originates from a study of blood T cell repertoires in COVID-19. For the study at large: COVID-19 samples from acute and convalescent phases originated in the United States, Italy and Spain. T cells, B-cell-depleted T cells, or PBMCs supplied cDNA or gDNA.

As handled by the study authors: Cell counts per sample came from amplifying reference gene primers. Data came from immunoSEQ multiplex PCR; TCRdb stores just in-frame clones and leaves some out. For V, J and clone size, that table is used; D and trimming come from the DNA. The sample carries approximately 250,000 clones, 85% recorded once. Participant age was roughly 18 to 100 years, and participants resided in 20 to 30 US areas. The material sequenced was PBMCs or T cells enriched from blood (not recorded which). The sequence was collected from a woman between 45 and 60 years old with acute COVID-19. The chain uses TRBV7-8 and TRBJ1-1, with 9 bases that match TRBD1. The CDR3 spells CASSLGGDRDAFF. CDR3 DNA sequence: TGTGCCAGCAGCTTAGGGGGGGACAGGGACGCTTTCTTT.